This T cell receptor beta chain was sequenced in a study of cytomegalovirus exposure and HLA in healthy donors. The CDR3 covers 13 residues. Germline CDR1 LNHNV, CDR2 YYDKDF (reference sequence). The PCR was carried out with 60 Vbeta primers and 13 Jbeta primers. The protocol was immunoSEQ multiplex PCR, while the TCRdb copy is restricted to in-frame clones and leaves out a portion. The sample lists fewer than 200,000 clones, roughly 75% occurring once. This sequence was found in a female donor in good health and CMV-seronegative. The sample taken for sequencing was PBMCs. This chain connects TRBV15 to TRBJ2-5; D remains ambiguous. The J call may be in error: the DNA end matches TRBJ2-7 better. CDR3 sequence (DNA): TGTGCCACCAGGTCTAGAGGTCCTGACGAGCAGTACTTC. Protein: CATRSRGPDEQYF.